These T cell receptor beta chains were read from a single sample in a study of Graves' ophthalmopathy and Graves' hyperthyroidism. TCRdb reprocessed the multiplex PCR reads with MiXCR, giving one entry per CDR3 protein. Of 650,000 to 900,000 distinct CDR3 sequences listed, 40% are singletons. Sequencing was carried out using peripheral blood. The receptor source for this set is an adult man with Graves' ophthalmopathy. The CDR3 runs from the conserved cysteine through the conserved F or W. D genes are given only for firm matches. Rows may omit the clone size; those that give it use once, few, many or a size class.

CDR3aa | CDR3nt | j_gene | d_gene | abundance | v_gene
CASSIYGLSSYEQYF | TGTGCCAGCAGCATATACGGACTTTCCTCCTACGAGCAGTACTTC | TRBJ2-7 | NA | few | TRBV2
CASSLGGKVLETQYF | TGTGCCAGCAGTCTGGGGGGGAAGGTTCTTGAGACCCAGTACTTC | TRBJ2-5 | TRBD2 | NA | TRBV12-3/TRBV12-4
CASSSYGTGDRAFF | TGTGCCAGCAGTTCTTACGGGACAGGTGATCGAGCTTTCTTT | TRBJ1-1 | TRBD1 | NA | TRBV25-1
CASSLRTAGTGELFF | TGTGCCAGCAGTTTGCGGACAGCCGGCACCGGGGAGCTGTTTTTT | TRBJ2-2 | NA | NA | TRBV25-1
CARASGRRAEKLFF | TGTGCCAGAGCTAGCGGGCGGCGTGCTGAAAAACTGTTTTTT | TRBJ1-4 | NA | NA | TRBV19
CSASEPTSGSYEQYF | TGCAGTGCTAGTGAGCCCACTAGCGGGAGCTACGAGCAGTACTTC | TRBJ2-7 | TRBD2 | NA | TRBV20-1
CASSGQGLLSGANVLTF | TGCGCCAGCAGCGGACAGGGCCTTCTCTCTGGGGCCAACGTCCTGACTTTC | TRBJ2-6 | TRBD1 | many | TRBV10-2
CASSPWTSGGHNYEQYF | TGTGCCAGCAGCCCGTGGACTAGCGGGGGCCATAACTACGAGCAGTACTTC | TRBJ2-7 | TRBD2 | once | TRBV11-3
CATTPGTGDTEAFF | TGTGCCACCACTCCCGGGACAGGGGACACTGAAGCTTTCTTT | TRBJ1-1 | TRBD1 | NA | TRBV15
CASSDLTGSGELFF | TGTGCCAGCAGTGACCTGACAGGTTCCGGGGAGCTGTTTTTT | TRBJ2-2 | NA | NA | TRBV25-1
CASSLLQVTNTEAFF | TGCGCCAGCAGCTTACTACAGGTGACGAACACTGAAGCTTTCTTT | TRBJ1-1 | NA | few | TRBV5-1
CASRWKTGYSNQPQHF | TGTGCCAGCAGGTGGAAGACAGGGTATAGCAATCAGCCCCAGCATTTT | TRBJ1-5 | TRBD1 | once | TRBV10-3
CSVEGRRKNTEAFF | TGCAGCGTTGAAGGGAGGAGAAAGAACACTGAAGCTTTCTTT | TRBJ1-1 | NA | many | TRBV29-1
CAISLSGSNQPQHF | TGTGCCATCAGTTTATCCGGGAGCAATCAGCCCCAGCATTTT | TRBJ1-5 | NA | NA | TRBV10-3
CASSFPNDSNQPQHF | TGTGCCAGCAGTTTTCCAAATGATAGCAATCAGCCCCAGCATTTT | TRBJ1-5 | NA | NA | TRBV6-6
CASSSQGFGQETQYF | TGTGCCAGCAGTTCTCAGGGATTCGGCCAAGAGACCCAGTACTTC | TRBJ2-5 | NA | NA | TRBV6-2/TRBV6-3
CASSASSGGAIYEQYF | TGTGCCAGTAGTGCCTCGTCCGGGGGCGCAATTTACGAGCAGTACTTC | TRBJ2-7 | NA | NA | TRBV11-2